The clone carrying this TCR beta chain was detected ten times or more. What it binds is not known. The sample originates from a study of identical twins. Trimming left V 0 bases short and J 4 bases short, with 8 bases between. Germline values: CDR1 SGDLS, CDR2 YYNGEE. The CDR3 contains 13 residues. Study outcomes and limitations: A partial confounding effect on zero-insertion analyses could come from invariant MAIT and iNKT cells. The more abundant beta clonotypes in cord blood had fewer insertions, and memory repertoires did not show this. The conclusions drew on cross-sectional statistical analysis instead of tracking the same donors.

Each CDR3 protein is one row after TCRdb ran MiXCR on the 5' RACE reads. The table has roughly 250,000 distinct CDR3 sequences, 5.5% to 7% seen once. These sequences were also reported in another study, on yellow fever vaccine responses in identical twins.

The chain recombines TRBV9 with TRBJ2-7, with no clear D. The source of this sequence is a young woman in good health. What was sequenced was memory (CD45RO+) T cells sorted from blood. The CDR3: CASSVEAQYEQYF. CDR3 nucleotides: TGTGCCAGCAGCGTAGAAGCGCAATACGAGCAGTACTTC.